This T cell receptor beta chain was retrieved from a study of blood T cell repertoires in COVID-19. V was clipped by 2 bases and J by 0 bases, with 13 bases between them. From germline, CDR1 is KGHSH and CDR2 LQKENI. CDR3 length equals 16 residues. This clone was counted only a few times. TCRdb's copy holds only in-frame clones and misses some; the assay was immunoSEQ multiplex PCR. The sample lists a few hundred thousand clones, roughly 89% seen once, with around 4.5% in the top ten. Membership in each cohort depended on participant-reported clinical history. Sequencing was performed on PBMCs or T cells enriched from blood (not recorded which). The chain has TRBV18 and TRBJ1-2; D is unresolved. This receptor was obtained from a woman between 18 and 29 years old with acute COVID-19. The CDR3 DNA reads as TGTGCCAGCTCACCAAGCGAGACCTCCGCTAACTATGGCTACACCTTC. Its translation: CASSPSETSANYGYTF.